These 2 T cell receptor beta chains were all obtained from the same sample, sequenced in a study of cytomegalovirus exposure and HLA in healthy donors. Primers: 60 Vbeta forward and 13 Jbeta reverse. The assay was immunoSEQ multiplex PCR, and TCRdb's table has in-frame clones only and misses some. The sample has about 160,000 clones, roughly 84% seen once; the top ten hold approximately 1.5%. The source material was PBMCs. These receptors all come from a male donor in good health and CMV-seronegative.

This clone has a handful of counts. This chain links TRBV4-1 with TRBJ1-6; D ambiguous. This CDR3 has 12 amino acids. Per germline, CDR1 MGHRA and CDR2 YSYEKL. Trimming took 4 bases from V and 9 from J, leaving 7 bases between them. The CDR3 nucleotides are TGCGCCAGCAGCCCACATGGTTCACCCCTCCACTTT. Protein sequence: CASSPHGSPLHF.

This clone was observed a handful of times. The chain carries TRBV29-1 and TRBJ2-7, with 7 positions matching TRBD1. This CDR3 spans 14 amino acids. CDR1 is SQVTM, CDR2 ANQGSEA, per germline. V lost 4 bases and J lost 0; bases outside the gene matches: 6. CDR3 bases: TGCAGCGTTGGGAGGACAGGCCTCTCCTACGAGCAGTACTTC. Its translation: CSVGRTGLSYEQYF.